This T cell receptor beta chain emerged from a study of vaccination and CD4 T cells after COVID-19. CDR3 length: 13 amino acids. The germline CDR1 and CDR2 sequences are MDHEN and SYDVKM. Trimming cost V 6 bases and J 5 bases, with 11 bases left between them. The treatment denotes: roughly 11-day PBMC culture with coronavirus spike peptide pools or control peptides (ViraFEST assay). ViraFEST relied on peptide pools to expand antigen-specific T cells; the TCRs were sequenced afterward. This clonotype was seen a few times. Antigen specificity is unknown. Oncomine TCR Beta short-read sequencing was applied to DNA from cultured CD4+ T cells. Genomic DNA was isolated from CD4+ T cells that had been cultured. TCRdb used MiXCR to reprocess the PCR reads, holding one entry per CDR3 protein. The table shows fewer than 20,000 distinct CDR3 sequences, with nearly 55% occurring only once.

The sequence came from a human donor who had recovered from COVID-19. V usage is TRBV28 and J usage is TRBJ1-5; D not certain. This sample comprised CD4+ T cells from blood, cultured in vitro, obtained before SARS-CoV-2 vaccination. The chain's CDR3 is CASRKNGDQPQHF. In nucleotides, the CDR3 is TGTGCCAGCAGGAAAAATGGGGATCAGCCCCAGCATTTT.